This passage covers 18 T cell receptor beta chains from one sample sequenced in a study of blood T cell repertoires in COVID-19. Profiling relied on immunoSEQ multiplex PCR, and the TCRdb table lists in-frame clones only, not all of them. The sample has approximately 670,000 clones, approximately 90% seen once. Sequences were obtained from peripheral blood. The receptors come from a woman under 30 with acute or convalescent COVID-19.

The V and J genes are TRBV7-2 and TRBJ2-5; 11 bases are a match to TRBD1. The CDR3 is 14 amino acids. With V trimmed by 5 bases and J by 5 bases, 4 bases remained unmatched. CDR1 is SGHTA and CDR2 is FQGNSA in the germline V gene. The CDR3 protein is CASSKDRGPETQYF. The CDR3 DNA sequence: TGTGCCAGCAGCAAGGACAGGGGGCCTGAGACCCAGTACTTC.

The chain combines TRBV5-5 with TRBJ2-1, with 11 bases aligning to TRBD2. The germline gives CDR1 SGHKS, CDR2 YYEKEE (reference sequence). Losses at the gene ends were 2 bases for V and 6 bases for J; bases not matched to a gene: 4. The CDR3 length is 15 residues. CDR3 in amino acids: CASSFSGGAGNEQFF. The CDR3 coding sequence is TGTGCCAGCAGCTTTAGCGGGGGGGCGGGCAATGAGCAGTTCTTC.

In this sample, this clone turned up a few times. J is TRBJ2-3 and V is TRBV6-2 or TRBV6-3, with 7 bases matching TRBD2. The CDR3 extends over 15 amino acids. The germline V gene has CDR1 MNHEY and CDR2 SVGEGT. The V segment lost 4 bases and the J segment 1 base; nucleotides outside the gene matches: 5. The CDR3 protein is CASSSASGGTDTQYF. The DNA for the CDR3 is TGTGCCAGCAGTTCGGCTAGCGGAGGCACAGATACGCAGTATTTT.

The chain recombines TRBV30 with TRBJ2-3; weak D call: TRBD2 (5 bases). The CDR3 extends over 14 amino acids. CDR1 is GTSNPN and CDR2 is SVGIG in the germline V gene (reference sequence). The V and J ends lost 1 base and 2 bases respectively, with 10 bases between them. The CDR3 nucleotides are TGTGCCTGGAGTGGTAGCGTCCTCACAGATACGCAGTATTTT. Translation: CAWSGSVLTDTQYF.

The chain carries TRBV28 and TRBJ1-1; TRBD1 is a possible D gene (5 bases). The V end was cut by 8 bases, the J end by 4 bases, with 17 bases between. The germline V gene encodes CDR1 MDHEN and CDR2 SYDVKM. The CDR3 length is 14 residues. CDR3 protein: CASALPTVGTEAFF. In nucleotides, the CDR3 is TGTGCCAGCGCCTTACCGACAGTAGGCACTGAAGCTTTCTTT.

The genes are TRBV7-3 and TRBJ2-3, with TRBD2 matching over 10 bases. V trimming: 5 bases; J trimming: 2 bases; junction bases outside the gene matches: 4. Germline CDR1 reads SGHTA; CDR2 reads FQGTGA. CDR3 length: 15 residues. In DNA form, the CDR3 reads TGTGCCAGCAGCCAAAGCGGGGGGGCCACAGATACGCAGTATTTT. Amino acids: CASSQSGGATDTQYF.

The V gene is TRBV12-5, the J gene TRBJ2-2; 9 bases align to TRBD1. The V gene end was trimmed by 7 bases and the J gene end by 0 bases; junction bases not matched to a gene: 12. This CDR3 has 18 residues. The germline gives CDR1 LGHNT, CDR2 FRNRAP. The CDR3 spells CASVARDREIPNTGELFF. In nucleotides, the CDR3 is TGTGCTAGTGTGGCTAGGGACAGGGAGATCCCGAACACCGGGGAGCTGTTTTTT.

The rearrangement joins TRBV5-6 to TRBJ1-2, with D possibly TRBD1 on 6 matching bases. The CDR3 is made up of 15 amino acids. V lost 2 bases and J lost 6, with 17 bases in between. Germline V gene lookup returns CDR1 SGHDT and CDR2 YYEEEE. CDR3 region: CASSLIQGGEDGYTF. The CDR3 DNA reads TGTGCCAGCAGCTTAATACAGGGTGGCGAGGATGGCTACACCTTC.

The chain links TRBV6-1 to TRBJ1-5, with 7 bases fitting TRBD1. Looked up from germline, CDR1 is MNHNS and CDR2 is SASEGT. There are 16 residues in the CDR3. The junction had 9 bases not matched to a gene; V was cut back by 3 bases and J by 4 bases. DNA of the CDR3: TGTGCCAGCAGTGACCGACAGGGTGTGGGGAATCAGCCCCAGCATTTT. As protein: CASSDRQGVGNQPQHF.

The chain is built from TRBV6-5 and TRBJ1-2; no clear D. The length of the CDR3 is 13 residues. V gave up 6 bases and J gave up 3 bases, with 11 bases separating them. Germline V gene lookup returns CDR1 MNHEY and CDR2 SVGAGI. The CDR3 sequence is CASRETTHYGYTF. CDR3 in DNA: TGTGCCAGCAGGGAGACCACCCACTATGGCTACACCTTC.

This clone was recorded a few times. The V gene is TRBV27, the J gene TRBJ2-7, with a possible D match to TRBD1 (6 bases). This CDR3 spans 13 amino acids. The ends were cut back, 5 bases at V and 3 bases at J, with 11 bases in the middle. Per germline, CDR1 MNHEY and CDR2 SMNVEV (reference sequence). In DNA, the CDR3 is TGTGCCAGCAGTCCCGGGACAAGCTACGAGCAGTACTTC. Its translation: CASSPGTSYEQYF.

The rearrangement uses TRBV6-4 and TRBJ2-3; 9 positions agree with TRBD2. Germline CDR1 is MRHNA and CDR2 is SNTAGT. This CDR3 has 17 residues. Trimming cost V 0 bases and J 3 bases; bases outside gene matches: 7. The CDR3 region is CASSDSQRGVATDTQYF. The CDR3 DNA reads TGTGCCAGCAGTGACTCACAGCGGGGGGTCGCTACAGATACGCAGTATTTT.

The chain has TRBV5-1 and TRBJ2-3, with 15 bases that match TRBD2. With V trimmed by 0 bases and J by 6 bases, 8 bases remained unmatched. The germline V gene encodes CDR1 SGHRS and CDR2 YFSETQ. The CDR3 is 18 amino acids. DNA of the CDR3: TGCGCCAGCAGCTTGGCCTCGGGACTAGCGGGGGGCCTGGATACGCAGTATTTT. Its translation: CASSLASGLAGGLDTQYF.

This clone came up once. The CDR3 sequence is CASSPSGRQIDTQYF. CDR3 DNA: TGTGCCAGCAGTCCTAGCGGGAGACAGATAGATACGCAGTATTTT. This chain uses TRBV5-4 with TRBJ2-3, with 10 bases matching TRBD2. The CDR3 has 15 amino acids. The ends lost 5 bases at V and 5 bases at J; junction bases unmatched: 8. Germline-derived CDR1 and CDR2 are SGHNT and YYREEE (reference sequence). The variable domain in full, with the rest retrieved from reference TRBV5-4 and TRBJ2-3, is ETGVTQSPTHLIKTRGQQVTLRCSSQSGHNTVSWYQQALGQGPQFIFQYYREEENGRGNFPPRFSGLQFPNYSSELNVNALELDDSALYLCASSPSGRQIDTQYFGPGTRLTVL.

This chain uses TRBV6-1 with TRBJ2-2, with 10 bases matching TRBD2. The ends lost 5 bases at V and 7 bases at J; junction bases unmatched: 7. Germline CDR1 and CDR2: MNHNS and SASEGT. CDR3 length: 15 amino acids. This CDR3 reads CASSHSGGTDGELFF. The CDR3 DNA is TGTGCCAGCAGTCATAGCGGGGGGACGGACGGGGAGCTGTTTTTT.

V usage is TRBV24-1 and J usage is TRBJ1-6; the D gene is possibly TRBD1 (6 bases). This CDR3 is built from 16 residues. Germline V CDR1 and CDR2: KGHDR, SFDVKD. V lost 7 bases and J 0 bases, leaving 12 bases between the germline ends. The CDR3 region is CATSEGGVSYNSPLHF. The CDR3, as DNA: TGTGCCACCAGCGAAGGGGGGGTCTCCTATAATTCACCCCTCCACTTT.

The chain links TRBV5-8 to TRBJ1-6; D unclear. Germline values: CDR1 SGHTS, CDR2 YDEGEE. The CDR3 is 17 amino acids. Trimming left V 1 base short and J 0 bases short, with 11 bases between. The CDR3 coding sequence is TGTGCCAGCAGCTTGTCGTGGGCGAGCTCCTATAATTCACCCCTCCACTTT. This encodes CASSLSWASSYNSPLHF.

The J gene is TRBJ2-1, the V gene TRBV10-2, with TRBD1 matching 8 bases. The germline V gene encodes CDR1 WSHSY and CDR2 SAAADI. The CDR3 sequence is 12 residues long. The ends lost 6 bases at V and 7 bases at J; junction bases unmatched: 2. The CDR3 sequence: CASSGQGNEQFF. Written as DNA, the CDR3 is TGCGCCAGCAGCGGACAGGGAAATGAGCAGTTCTTC.